The rows below give T cell receptor beta chains drawn from one sample of a study of T cells in Graves' hyperthyroidism and ophthalmopathy. One entry per CDR3 protein, called by TCRdb with MiXCR from the multiplex PCR reads. The table shows around 700,000 distinct CDR3 sequences, with around a sixth occurring only once. Source material: blood. All receptors come from a woman between 50 and 59 years old with Graves' hyperthyroidism that later progressed to Graves' ophthalmopathy. The CDR3 runs from the conserved cysteine through the conserved F or W. D genes are given only for firm matches. Size values are once, few and many counts, or a class for expanded clones, and some rows have none.

D | J | size | V | CDR3 | DNA
NA | TRBJ1-1 | many | TRBV5-1 | CASSLKGNTEAFF | TGTGCCAGCAGCTTAAAGGGGAACACTGAAGCTTTCTTT
TRBD1 | TRBJ1-4 | few | TRBV9 | CASSASGTGAEKLFF | TGTGCCAGCAGCGCTTCCGGGACAGGGGCTGAAAAACTGTTTTTT
NA | TRBJ1-6 | NA | TRBV12-3/TRBV12-4 | CASRIGGVNSPLHF | TGTGCCAGCAGGATTGGGGGTGTCAATTCACCCCTCCACTTT
NA | TRBJ1-1 | many | TRBV20-1 | CSATAVGGTEAFF | TGCAGTGCTACCGCCGTTGGTGGCACTGAAGCTTTCTTT
NA | TRBJ2-6 | many | TRBV11-2 | CASSSALGSGANVLTF | TGTGCCAGCAGCTCCGCTTTGGGCTCTGGGGCCAACGTCCTGACTTTC
TRBD2 | TRBJ2-1 | many | TRBV14 | CASSTGTSGGQEQFF | TGTGCCAGCAGCACCGGGACTAGCGGGGGGCAGGAGCAGTTCTTC
NA | TRBJ1-5 | many | TRBV2 | CASKSDSNNQPQHF | TGTGCCAGCAAATCGGACAGTAACAATCAGCCCCAGCATTTT
TRBD1 | TRBJ2-2 | NA | TRBV20-1 | CSARRQGLVAGELFF | TGCAGTGCTAGGAGACAGGGGTTGGTGGCCGGGGAGCTGTTTTTT
TRBD1 | TRBJ2-5 | many | TRBV7-6 | CASSLAGTGQETQYF | TGTGCCAGCAGCTTGGCCGGGACAGGGCAAGAGACCCAGTACTTC
NA | TRBJ1-1 | once | TRBV5-1 | CASSPSRDLNTEAFF | TGCGCCAGCAGCCCGTCCCGGGACCTGAACACTGAAGCTTTCTTT
NA | TRBJ1-6 | NA | TRBV30 | CAWNKLGSPLHF | TGTGCCTGGAATAAGCTCGGCTCACCCCTCCACTTT
TRBD2 | TRBJ2-5 | many | TRBV3-1 | CASSPTGTSGGLQETQYF | TGTGCCAGCAGCCCTACCGGGACTAGCGGGGGACTCCAAGAGACCCAGTACTTC
TRBD1 | TRBJ1-6 | NA | TRBV19 | CASSSPGQYNSPLHF | TGTGCCAGTAGTTCACCGGGACAGTATAATTCACCCCTCCACTTT
TRBD1 | TRBJ1-1 | many | TRBV5-1 | CASSLRTGRPEAFF | TGCGCCAGCAGCTTAAGGACAGGTAGACCTGAAGCTTTCTTT
NA | TRBJ1-5 | few | TRBV15 | CATSGTGQVNQPQHF | TGTGCCACCAGCGGAACAGGGCAGGTAAATCAGCCCCAGCATTTT
NA | TRBJ1-5 | NA | TRBV12-3/TRBV12-4 | CASSLIRRGGLLHSNQPQHF | TGTGCCAGCAGTTTAATTCGGAGAGGGGGGCTTCTTCATAGCAATCAGCCCCAGCATTTT
NA | TRBJ1-3 | few | TRBV30 | CAWSAGNTIYF | TGTGCCTGGAGTGCCGGAAACACCATATATTTT
TRBD1 | TRBJ1-5 | few | TRBV12-3/TRBV12-4 | CASSLGQGVNQPQHF | TGTGCCAGCAGTTTGGGGCAGGGGGTCAATCAGCCCCAGCATTTT
TRBD1 | TRBJ1-5 | many | TRBV6-1 | CASSENVGDRGFQPQHF | TGTGCCAGCAGTGAAAATGTAGGGGACAGGGGCTTTCAGCCCCAGCATTTT
NA | TRBJ2-1 | NA | TRBV4-1 | CASSQTSNYEQFF | TGCGCCAGCAGCCAAACTAGCAACTATGAGCAGTTCTTC
NA | TRBJ2-5 | few | TRBV29-1 | CSVEVGGSGETQYF | TGCAGCGTTGAAGTAGGTGGGTCGGGAGAGACCCAGTACTTC
NA | TRBJ1-3 | few | TRBV5-1 | CASSLEGGPGNTIYF | TGCGCCAGCAGCCTCGAGGGGGGCCCTGGAAACACCATATATTTT
NA | TRBJ2-5 | few | TRBV6-1 | CASSDGGPWETQYF | TGTGCCAGCAGTGACGGCGGACCCTGGGAGACCCAGTACTTC
NA | TRBJ1-2 | many | TRBV27 | CASSLTGPPNYGYTF | TGTGCCAGCAGTTTAACCGGCCCCCCTAACTATGGCTACACCTTC
NA | TRBJ1-1 | NA | TRBV30 | CAWSVRGVGTEAFF | TGTGCCTGGAGTGTTCGGGGGGTCGGTACTGAAGCTTTCTTT
NA | TRBJ2-5 | many | TRBV9 | CASSVAPGETQYF | TGTGCCAGCAGCGTAGCTCCGGGGGAGACCCAGTACTTC
NA | TRBJ2-1 | many | TRBV20-1 | CSARAWENYNEQFF | TGCAGTGCTAGAGCATGGGAGAACTACAATGAGCAGTTCTTC
TRBD1 | TRBJ1-1 | few | TRBV6-6 | CASSYTGGTNTEAFF | TGTGCCAGCAGTTACACAGGGGGAACTAACACTGAAGCTTTCTTT
TRBD1 | TRBJ1-5 | NA | TRBV19 | CASTPGQGSNQPQHF | TGTGCCAGTACCCCGGGACAGGGGAGCAATCAGCCCCAGCATTTT
NA | TRBJ1-1 | once | TRBV9 | CASSVFGGNTEAFF | TGTGCCAGCAGCGTATTCGGCGGGAACACTGAAGCTTTCTTT
TRBD1 | TRBJ2-5 | many | TRBV7-9 | CASSLRGTGQETQYF | TGTGCCAGCAGCTTACGTGGGACAGGCCAAGAGACCCAGTACTTC
NA | TRBJ1-1 | NA | TRBV5-5 | CASRSFTGTEAFF | TGTGCCAGCAGATCCTTTACTGGCACTGAAGCTTTCTTT
NA | TRBJ1-1 | many | TRBV12-3/TRBV12-4 | CASRIQGSRDTEAFF | TGTGCCAGCAGGATCCAAGGGTCAAGAGACACTGAAGCTTTCTTT
NA | TRBJ2-1 | NA | TRBV7-8 | CASSFARYNEQFF | TGTGCCAGCAGCTTCGCCAGGTACAATGAGCAGTTCTTC
TRBD1 | TRBJ1-5 | many | TRBV24-1 | CATSESGQGSGQPQHF | TGTGCCACCAGTGAGTCGGGACAGGGTTCGGGTCAGCCCCAGCATTTT
NA | TRBJ1-4 | many | TRBV5-1 | CASSLGDPLNEKLFF | TGCGCCAGCAGCTTGGGAGATCCGCTTAATGAAAAACTGTTTTTT
TRBD1 | TRBJ1-2 | many | TRBV3-1 | CASSSRGQGNYGYTF | TGTGCCAGCAGCTCAAGGGGACAGGGAAACTATGGCTACACCTTC
NA | TRBJ1-3 | many | TRBV18 | CASSPRSPRGSGNTIYF | TGTGCCAGCTCACCACGATCGCCTAGGGGGTCTGGAAACACCATATATTTT
NA | TRBJ2-2 | NA | TRBV29-1 | CSVVGGRNTGELFF | TGCAGCGTTGTAGGGGGGAGGAACACCGGGGAGCTGTTTTTT
NA | TRBJ2-6 | many | TRBV12-3/TRBV12-4 | CASSLAQSRANVLTF | TGTGCCAGCAGTTTAGCACAGTCCCGAGCCAACGTCCTGACTTTC
NA | TRBJ2-1 | few | TRBV19 | CASSGGPGRTTQGSYNEQFF | TGTGCCAGTAGTGGGGGGCCGGGACGGACCACACAGGGCTCCTACAATGAGCAGTTCTTC
TRBD1 | TRBJ2-5 | many | TRBV5-1 | CASSLEGAQETQYF | TGTGCCAGCAGCTTAGAGGGGGCTCAAGAGACCCAGTACTTC